This T cell receptor beta chain was identified during a study of blood T cell repertoires in COVID-19. Study summary: From the United States, Italy and Spain came samples of acute and convalescent COVID-19. The analysed material was cDNA or gDNA that came from T cells, B-cell-depleted T cells, or PBMCs.

The CDR3 sequence is 14 residues long. Between the trimmed V and J ends, which lost 7 bases and 5 bases, there was a span of 20 bases. Germline-derived CDR1 and CDR2 are SQVTM and ANQGSEA. Per the authors' pipeline: Reference gene primers were amplified, and this amplification served to estimate nucleated cell counts. Here immunoSEQ multiplex PCR was the method, and the copy in TCRdb shows in-frame clones only, minus some. The V and J calls and clone size were taken over from that table, and D and trimming were inferred from the DNA. The table has 95,000 to 150,000 clones, roughly 75% seen once. The genes are TRBV29-1 and TRBJ2-5; possible D gene TRBD2, 6 bases. The sample consisted of peripheral blood. This clonotype was sampled from a man aged 55-75 years with active or convalescent COVID-19. This CDR3 is CSEGVGGNRETQYF. The CDR3 bases are TGCAGCGAAGGGGTTGGCGGGAATAGGGAGACCCAGTACTTC.